These T cell receptor beta chains were read from a single sample in a study of shared T cell receptors in the human thymus. Clones were sequenced by immunoSEQ multiplex PCR, and TCRdb holds only the in-frame ones, with some missing. The sample carries hundreds of thousands of clones, 80% to 90% recorded once. A further study also used this sample, focusing on human thymus T cells.

Material for sequencing was thymocytes. These receptors were collected from a boy under two years old with a congenital heart defect. Each CDR3 is given with its conserved first and last residue. The order of the fields is J gene, clone size, V gene, D gene, CDR3 DNA, CDR3 protein. The D gene is left open where the match is weak. Clone size, where shown, is once, few, many, or a class for clones that have expanded.

j_gene: TRBJ1-1
abundance: once
v_gene: TRBV14
d_gene: TRBD1
CDR3nt: TGTGCCAGCAGCCCTCCGGACAGGTTGAACACTGAAGCTTTCTTT
CDR3aa: CASSPPDRLNTEAFF

j_gene: TRBJ2-7
abundance: NA
v_gene: TRBV4-3
d_gene: TRBD1
CDR3nt: TGCGCCAGCAGCCAAGAAAACAGGGGCTACGAGCAGTACTTC
CDR3aa: CASSQENRGYEQYF

j_gene: TRBJ1-1
abundance: once
v_gene: TRBV5-6
d_gene: NA
CDR3nt: TGTGCCAGCAGCTTGTGGGGCATTTCGGGGGGAAGGGGCACTGAAGCTTTCTTT
CDR3aa: CASSLWGISGGRGTEAFF

j_gene: TRBJ2-5
abundance: few
v_gene: TRBV28
d_gene: TRBD1
CDR3nt: TGTGCCAGCAGTTTATATCCGGGACAGGAGATCGTGGAGACCCAGTACTTC
CDR3aa: CASSLYPGQEIVETQYF

j_gene: TRBJ1-2
abundance: NA
v_gene: TRBV29-1
d_gene: NA
CDR3nt: TGCAGCGTTGGTACAGGTTCCAACTATGGCTACACCTTC
CDR3aa: CSVGTGSNYGYTF

j_gene: TRBJ1-1
abundance: NA
v_gene: TRBV11-3
d_gene: TRBD1
CDR3nt: TGTGCCAGCAGCTTACAGGGGGGGAACACTGAAGCTTTCTTT
CDR3aa: CASSLQGGNTEAFF

j_gene: TRBJ2-3
abundance: NA
v_gene: TRBV29-1
d_gene: NA
CDR3nt: TGCAGCGTTTCGTGGGCCACAGATACGCAGTATTTT
CDR3aa: CSVSWATDTQYF

j_gene: TRBJ2-7
abundance: NA
v_gene: TRBV28
d_gene: TRBD1
CDR3nt: TGTGCCAGCAGTTTTTGGGACAGGGCCTACGAGCAGTACTTC
CDR3aa: CASSFWDRAYEQYF

j_gene: TRBJ2-2
abundance: NA
v_gene: TRBV7-3
d_gene: NA
CDR3nt: TGTGCCAGCAGCTTCATGGGTTGGAGCGGGGAGCTGTTTTTT
CDR3aa: CASSFMGWSGELFF

j_gene: TRBJ2-3
abundance: NA
v_gene: TRBV6-1
d_gene: TRBD1
CDR3nt: TGTGCCAGCAGTGAACAGACAGGGGGCGGAGATACGCAGTATTTT
CDR3aa: CASSEQTGGGDTQYF

j_gene: TRBJ2-2
abundance: NA
v_gene: TRBV5-6
d_gene: TRBD1
CDR3nt: TGTGCCAGCAGCTGGACAGGCACCGGGGAGCTGTTTTTT
CDR3aa: CASSWTGTGELFF

j_gene: TRBJ2-3
abundance: NA
v_gene: TRBV5-1
d_gene: TRBD1
CDR3nt: TGCGCCAGCAGCCCTAACAGGGGGCGTCCCCCAGATACGCAGTATTTT
CDR3aa: CASSPNRGRPPDTQYF

j_gene: TRBJ1-5
abundance: NA
v_gene: TRBV27
d_gene: NA
CDR3nt: TGTGCCAGCAGTCCCGGTGGCGGGTCTGGCAATCAGCCCCAGCATTTT
CDR3aa: CASSPGGGSGNQPQHF

j_gene: TRBJ2-1
abundance: NA
v_gene: TRBV9
d_gene: TRBD2
CDR3nt: TGTGCCAGCAGCCCACCCAGACCTAGCGGGTATTATAGCGGGAATGAGCAGTTCTTC
CDR3aa: CASSPPRPSGYYSGNEQFF

j_gene: TRBJ1-5
abundance: once
v_gene: TRBV4-2
d_gene: TRBD1
CDR3nt: TGTGCCAGCAGCCAAGATTTTCCACCTGTCTCAGGGGGCCTCAATCAGCCCCAGCATTTT
CDR3aa: CASSQDFPPVSGGLNQPQHF

j_gene: TRBJ2-7
abundance: NA
v_gene: TRBV5-6
d_gene: TRBD1
CDR3nt: TGTGCCAGCAGCTTGAGCCCGCGACAGGGCTCCTACGAGCAGTACTTC
CDR3aa: CASSLSPRQGSYEQYF

j_gene: TRBJ2-7
abundance: NA
v_gene: TRBV5-4
d_gene: TRBD1
CDR3nt: TGTGCCAGCAGCTTCAGGACAGGCACCCCCTACGAGCAGTACTTC
CDR3aa: CASSFRTGTPYEQYF

j_gene: TRBJ2-1
abundance: NA
v_gene: TRBV4-1
d_gene: NA
CDR3nt: TGCGCCAGCAGCCCGCCGTCGGCTTCGGGAGTTTACAATGAGCAGTTCTTC
CDR3aa: CASSPPSASGVYNEQFF

j_gene: TRBJ1-1
abundance: NA
v_gene: TRBV11-2
d_gene: NA
CDR3nt: TGTGCCAGCAGGAATAAGGAGACCTCAAGTAGAATGAACACTGAAGCTTTCTTT
CDR3aa: CASRNKETSSRMNTEAFF

j_gene: TRBJ1-6
abundance: NA
v_gene: TRBV28
d_gene: TRBD1
CDR3nt: TGTGCCAGCCAAAGGACAGGACTTAATTCACCCCTCCACTTT
CDR3aa: CASQRTGLNSPLHF

j_gene: TRBJ2-7
abundance: NA
v_gene: TRBV6-6
d_gene: NA
CDR3nt: TGTGCCAGCTCCCCCGACAGATACTACGAGCAGTACTTC
CDR3aa: CASSPDRYYEQYF

j_gene: TRBJ2-7
abundance: NA
v_gene: TRBV28
d_gene: TRBD1
CDR3nt: TGTGCCAGCAGTCGAATAAACAGGGGGCCCCCATCCTACGAGCAGTACTTC
CDR3aa: CASSRINRGPPSYEQYF

j_gene: TRBJ1-6
abundance: NA
v_gene: TRBV28
d_gene: TRBD1
CDR3nt: TGTGCCAGCAGATCCCAGGGGGCTGGTAATTCACCCCTCCACTTT
CDR3aa: CASRSQGAGNSPLHF

j_gene: TRBJ1-1
abundance: NA
v_gene: TRBV6-1
d_gene: TRBD1
CDR3nt: TGTGCCAGCAGTGCTTCCAGGGGACAGGGTTCCTCGACTGAAGCTTTCTTT
CDR3aa: CASSASRGQGSSTEAFF

j_gene: TRBJ2-5
abundance: NA
v_gene: TRBV28
d_gene: NA
CDR3nt: TGTGCCAGCAGCCGAAGGCGGAGCACGGAGACCCAAGAGACCCAGTACTTC
CDR3aa: CASSRRRSTETQETQYF

j_gene: TRBJ2-2
abundance: NA
v_gene: TRBV12-2
d_gene: NA
CDR3nt: TGTGCAAGTCGCTTATTGCGGTTGAGCGGGAGACCCGGGGAGCTGTTTTTT
CDR3aa: CASRLLRLSGRPGELFF

j_gene: TRBJ1-5
abundance: NA
v_gene: TRBV4-3
d_gene: TRBD1
CDR3nt: TGCGCCAGCAGCCAAGACCGCAGGGGGCTGAATCAGCCCCAGCATTTT
CDR3aa: CASSQDRRGLNQPQHF

j_gene: TRBJ2-5
abundance: NA
v_gene: TRBV28
d_gene: TRBD1
CDR3nt: TGTGCCAGTGGGACAGCGAGAGGGGAGACCCAGTACTTC
CDR3aa: CASGTARGETQYF

j_gene: TRBJ1-5
abundance: NA
v_gene: TRBV4-2
d_gene: TRBD1
CDR3nt: TGTGCCAGCAGCCAAGATCCCCAGGGGGCGTTCGTTAGCAATCAGCCCCAGCATTTT
CDR3aa: CASSQDPQGAFVSNQPQHF

j_gene: TRBJ2-1
abundance: NA
v_gene: TRBV10-3
d_gene: TRBD2
CDR3nt: TGTGCCATCAGCGGCACTAGCGGGGGGGCGTACAATGAGCAGTTCTTC
CDR3aa: CAISGTSGGAYNEQFF

j_gene: TRBJ1-2
abundance: NA
v_gene: TRBV23-1
d_gene: NA
CDR3nt: TGCGCCAGCAGTCCGACAGACTATGGCTACACCTTC
CDR3aa: CASSPTDYGYTF

j_gene: TRBJ2-3
abundance: NA
v_gene: TRBV25-1
d_gene: NA
CDR3nt: TGTGCCAGCAGTGGGACAGGCACAGATACGCAGTATTTT
CDR3aa: CASSGTGTDTQYF

j_gene: TRBJ2-6
abundance: once
v_gene: TRBV28
d_gene: NA
CDR3nt: TGTGCCAGCAGTTTTGCGGGTCGAGGGTTCGGGGCCAACGTCCTGACTTTC
CDR3aa: CASSFAGRGFGANVLTF

j_gene: TRBJ2-3
abundance: NA
v_gene: TRBV7-6
d_gene: NA
CDR3nt: TGTGCCAGCAGCGGAGGGGGGGCCGGGTATACGCAGTATTTT
CDR3aa: CASSGGGAGYTQYF

j_gene: TRBJ2-7
abundance: NA
v_gene: TRBV5-4
d_gene: TRBD1
CDR3nt: TGTGCCAGCAGCCCCAGGGGACAGGTCTCCTACGAGCAGTACTTC
CDR3aa: CASSPRGQVSYEQYF

j_gene: TRBJ2-5
abundance: NA
v_gene: TRBV4-2
d_gene: TRBD1
CDR3nt: TGTGCCAGCAGCCAAGATCTGGCAGGGGGCGACGCCCAAGAGACCCAGTACTTC
CDR3aa: CASSQDLAGGDAQETQYF

j_gene: TRBJ2-1
abundance: NA
v_gene: TRBV5-1
d_gene: NA
CDR3nt: TGCGCCAGCAGCTTTGAAGCCCATGAGCAGTTCTTC
CDR3aa: CASSFEAHEQFF

j_gene: TRBJ1-2
abundance: NA
v_gene: TRBV29-1
d_gene: TRBD1
CDR3nt: TGCAGCGTCTCCGGGACAGGGGGGAACTATGGCTACACCTTC
CDR3aa: CSVSGTGGNYGYTF

j_gene: TRBJ2-2
abundance: NA
v_gene: TRBV19
d_gene: NA
CDR3nt: TGTGCCAGTAGTAGAGGAGGGACCGGGGAGCTGTTTTTT
CDR3aa: CASSRGGTGELFF

j_gene: TRBJ1-4
abundance: NA
v_gene: TRBV5-1
d_gene: NA
CDR3nt: TGCGCCAGCAGCCGCTCATCGACCCATGAGGATGAAAAACTGTTTTTT
CDR3aa: CASSRSSTHEDEKLFF

j_gene: TRBJ1-5
abundance: once
v_gene: TRBV28
d_gene: TRBD1
CDR3nt: TGTGCCAGCAGTGAGATAGGATGGAACAGGGGTGGTCAGCCCCAGCATTTT
CDR3aa: CASSEIGWNRGGQPQHF

j_gene: TRBJ2-7
abundance: NA
v_gene: TRBV7-6
d_gene: NA
CDR3nt: TGTGCCAGCAGCTTAGGCGCCTCGGAGCCCTACGAGCAGTACTTC
CDR3aa: CASSLGASEPYEQYF

j_gene: TRBJ2-5
abundance: once
v_gene: TRBV10-3
d_gene: TRBD1
CDR3nt: TGTGCCATCAGACAGGGGTACCAAGAGACCCAGTACTTC
CDR3aa: CAIRQGYQETQYF

j_gene: TRBJ1-6
abundance: NA
v_gene: TRBV28
d_gene: NA
CDR3nt: TGTGCCACAGGGCCCGGACCCCTCCACTTT
CDR3aa: CATGPGPLHF

j_gene: TRBJ2-5
abundance: NA
v_gene: TRBV18
d_gene: NA
CDR3nt: TGTGCCAGCTCACTCGGGTCGGCAGATCAAGAGACCCAGTACTTC
CDR3aa: CASSLGSADQETQYF

j_gene: TRBJ1-1
abundance: once
v_gene: TRBV6-6
d_gene: NA
CDR3nt: TGTGCCAGCAGTTATTCGGCAGGGAACACTGAAGCTTTCTTT
CDR3aa: CASSYSAGNTEAFF

j_gene: TRBJ1-6
abundance: NA
v_gene: TRBV4-1
d_gene: NA
CDR3nt: TGCGCCAGCAGCCAAGGGTTGGCTTGGGCGTATGTCCCTAATTCGCCCCTCCACTTT
CDR3aa: CASSQGLAWAYVPNSPLHF

j_gene: TRBJ1-2
abundance: NA
v_gene: TRBV18
d_gene: NA
CDR3nt: TGTGCCAGCACTACCCTCACAACTACAGGTGTCTATGGCTACACCTTC
CDR3aa: CASTTLTTTGVYGYTF

j_gene: TRBJ2-7
abundance: NA
v_gene: TRBV13
d_gene: NA
CDR3nt: TGTGCCCCCCAAAATCGGGAAAGCCCGGGGTCCTACGAGCAGTACTTC
CDR3aa: CAPQNRESPGSYEQYF